This passage covers 2 T cell receptor beta chains from one sample sequenced in a study of CD8+ T cells in alopecia areata. Noted treatment: oral pan-JAK inhibitor, 5-10 mg twice daily. Extraction of RNA preceded its reverse transcription into cDNA, which served as the sequencing template. Clones were read by immunoSEQ multiplex PCR, and TCRdb kept only the in-frame ones, dropping some. Of around 300,000 clones in the sample, around three fifths were seen once. The sample was CD4+ T cells sorted from blood, taken around week 52, from a patient treated with tofacitinib. Every receptor here comes from a human donor with alopecia areata.

This chain links TRBV29-1 with TRBJ2-7; 8 bases line up with TRBD1. The CDR3 is made up of 14 amino acids. The ends lost 6 bases at V and 5 bases at J; junction bases unmatched: 12. The germline CDR1 and CDR2 sequences are SQVTM and ANQGSEA. The chain's CDR3 is CSVFPGQGRNEQYF. The CDR3 bases are TGCAGCGTCTTTCCTGGACAGGGTCGGAACGAGCAGTACTTC.

The genes are TRBV7-2 and TRBJ2-5; 7 nucleotides align to TRBD1. V lost 5 bases to trimming and J lost 2 bases; unmatched junction nucleotides: 5. The CDR3 has 14 amino acids. Germline values: CDR1 SGHTA, CDR2 FQGNSA. The CDR3 loop is CASSGPGQQETQYF. The CDR3 bases are TGTGCCAGCAGCGGGCCGGGACAGCAAGAGACCCAGTACTTC.